Reported below is one TCR beta chain. The data are from a study of blood T cell repertoires in COVID-19. On the study more broadly: Samples of COVID-19 (acute and convalescent) were obtained from the United States, Italy and Spain. Sources were T cells, B-cell-depleted T cells, or PBMCs; the material itself was cDNA or gDNA.

In the original analysis: Quantification of nucleated cells was approximated via reference gene primer amplification. Assay: immunoSEQ multiplex PCR; the TCRdb copy retains only in-frame clones and omits some. V, J and clone size reflect that table, while D and trimming were determined from the DNA. This table holds around 80,000 clones, 84% found once. V lost 6 bases, J lost 7 bases, and 13 bases lay in between. This CDR3 contains 13 residues. The TCR originated in a human donor in a cohort sampled during active COVID-19. Sequenced input: peripheral blood. The chain links TRBV12-3 or TRBV12-4 to TRBJ2-1; possibly TRBD2 for D (5 bases). The CDR3 nucleotides are TGTGCCAGCAGCCAGGCTGCGGGTAATGAGCAGTTCTTC. Protein sequence: CASSQAAGNEQFF.